This T cell receptor (beta chain) stems from a study of blood T cell repertoires in COVID-19. Across the whole study: The United States, Italy and Spain were the sources of the acute and convalescent COVID-19 samples.

In the original analysis: It was from reference gene primer amplification that nucleated cell counts were estimated. The method was immunoSEQ multiplex PCR; TCRdb's version includes in-frame clones alone and lacks a portion of them. The V and J calls and clone size are taken from that table; D and trimming were inferred from the DNA. This sample has 95,000 to 150,000 clones, with approximately 81% found just once. This clonotype was obtained from a woman aged 45-65 years with acute or convalescent COVID-19. The material sequenced was peripheral blood.

As DNA, the CDR3 is TGTGCCAGCAGAGCAGGGACAGGGGATAACTATGGCTACACCTTC. Protein: CASRAGTGDNYGYTF. This rearrangement joins TRBV6-5 to TRBJ1-2; 10 bases fit TRBD1. The junction had 5 bases not matched to a gene; V was cut back by 6 bases and J by 1 base. Germline CDR1 and CDR2: MNHEY and SVGAGI. The CDR3 is 15 residues long.